This note documents a single TCR beta chain sequence. The data derive from a study of cytomegalovirus exposure and HLA in healthy donors. Each donor was healthy, and each was a bone marrow donor. V was shortened by 4 bases and J by 7 bases, with 16 bases between the two germline ends. The germline CDR1 and CDR2 sequences are SEHNR and FQNEAQ (reference sequence). The CDR3 spans 14 residues. Both 60 Vbeta primers and 13 Jbeta primers went into the PCR. TCRdb keeps only in-frame clones here, not all; method: immunoSEQ multiplex PCR. The sample records about 120,000 clones, approximately 68% being singletons.

Source material: PBMCs. The clonotype was recovered from a man younger than 45 in good health and CMV-seropositive. The chain carries TRBV7-9 and TRBJ1-1, with D possibly matching TRBD1 (5 bases). The CDR3 DNA is TGTGCCAGCAGCTGGGAACAGCGGGACCTTGAAGCTTTCTTT. It is translated as CASSWEQRDLEAFF.